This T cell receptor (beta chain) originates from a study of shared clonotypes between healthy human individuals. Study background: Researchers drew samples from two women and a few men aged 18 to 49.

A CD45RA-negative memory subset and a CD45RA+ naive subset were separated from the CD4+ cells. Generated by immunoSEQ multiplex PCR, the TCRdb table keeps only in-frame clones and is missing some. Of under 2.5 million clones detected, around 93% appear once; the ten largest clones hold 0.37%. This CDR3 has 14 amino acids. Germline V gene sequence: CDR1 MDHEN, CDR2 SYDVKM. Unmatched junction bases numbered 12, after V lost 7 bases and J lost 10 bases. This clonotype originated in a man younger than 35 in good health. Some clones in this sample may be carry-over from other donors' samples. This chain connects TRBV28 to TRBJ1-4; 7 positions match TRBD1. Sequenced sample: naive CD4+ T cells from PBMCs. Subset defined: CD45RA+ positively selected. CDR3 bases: TGTGCCAGCACTAAAGGGGGCGAGTCCCGAAAACTGTTTTTT. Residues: CASTKGGESRKLFF.